These 19 T cell receptor beta chains originate from one sample sequenced in a study of early stage breast cancer tumors (dated by TCRdb to about 2017). The library was produced with the immunoSEQ multiplex PCR assay. TCRdb obtained this table from immuneACCESS and retained in-frame rearrangements with V and J assigned. These tables miss some clones; where compared with another copy, unresolved V genes account for less than half of the shortfall, and the remainder is unexplained. This sample gives about 72,000 clones in total; approximately 80% of them show up just once. The ten largest clones add up to approximately 3.7% of the sample. The specimen was blood. The receptors shown here come from a person between 55 and 69 years old with breast cancer.

V and J are TRBV9 and TRBJ1-1; D gene uncertain. Germline-derived CDR1 and CDR2 are SGDLS and YYNGEE. The length of the CDR3 is 14 residues. Trimming pared 4 bases from V and 1 base from J, leaving 11 bases between. The CDR3, as DNA: TGTGCCAGCAGCCCTCGATGGGAGAACACTGAAGCTTTCTTT. Translated, it gives CASSPRWENTEAFF.

The V call is TRBV29-1, the J call TRBJ2-7; the D gene is possibly TRBD2 (6 bases). The CDR3 runs to 15 residues. Germline CDR1 is SQVTM and CDR2 is ANQGSEA. The V and J ends lost 7 bases and 3 bases respectively, with 22 bases between them. CDR3 nucleotides: TGCAGCGCCGACACATCCGGGACTGACTTCTACGAGCAGTACTTC. This encodes CSADTSGTDFYEQYF.

This chain connects TRBV18 to TRBJ1-3; possible D gene TRBD1, 5 bases. The V end lost 1 base, the J end lost 2 bases, and 15 bases lay between the germline ends. The CDR3 sequence is 17 residues long. The germline V gene has CDR1 KGHSH and CDR2 LQKENI. The DNA for the CDR3 is TGTGCCAGCTCACCACTTCTAGGGACGGGTGCTGGAAACACCATATATTTT. Protein: CASSPLLGTGAGNTIYF.

The table lists this clone with a count of one. The chain carries TRBV6-4 and TRBJ2-2; 7 bases align to TRBD1. Trimming cost V 6 bases and J 4 bases; bases outside gene matches: 2. The CDR3 runs 13 residues. The germline gives CDR1 MRHNA, CDR2 SNTAGT. CDR3 in DNA: TGTGCCAGCAGCACAGGGGCCACCGGGGAGCTGTTTTTT. Translation: CASSTGATGELFF.

This chain uses TRBV18 with TRBJ2-7; possible D gene TRBD2, 5 bases. Germline loops: CDR1 KGHSH, CDR2 LQKENI. The CDR3 extends over 15 amino acids. V shed 3 bases and J shed 3 bases, with 15 bases lying between them. CDR3 sequence reads: CASSPTQRNDYEQYF. DNA for the CDR3: TGTGCCAGCTCACCGACCCAGCGGAACGACTACGAGCAGTACTTC.

The CDR3 nucleotides read TGTGCCAGCAGTGAAGGAGATGGCTACACCTTC. Encoded protein: CASSEGDGYTF. V and J are TRBV6-1 and TRBJ1-2; D not resolved. This CDR3 comprises 11 residues. V shed 1 base and J shed 6 bases, with 3 bases lying between them. Germline V lookup: CDR1 MNHNS, CDR2 SASEGT.

The chain recombines TRBV6-1 with TRBJ2-2; TRBD1 is a possible D gene (5 bases). Germline V gene data show CDR1 as MNHNS and CDR2 as SASEGT. CDR3 size: 14 residues. Trimming removed 4 bases at V and 2 bases at J, with 8 bases between. In DNA form, the CDR3 reads TGTGCCAGCAGTGCAAGGGGAAACACCGGGGAGCTGTTTTTT. The encoded protein is CASSARGNTGELFF.

This clone was seen once. V and J are TRBV7-8 and TRBJ1-1; 11 nucleotides line up with TRBD1. Germline CDR1 SGHVS, CDR2 FQNEAQ. J gave up 5 bases and V 5 bases, and 7 bases lay outside the gene matches. The CDR3 totals 15 residues. The CDR3 loop is CASSQGDRGKTEAFF. CDR3 DNA: TGTGCCAGCAGCCAAGGGGACAGGGGGAAAACTGAAGCTTTCTTT.

The rearrangement links TRBV7-8 to TRBJ1-2; 7 bases fit TRBD1. V lost 2 bases to trimming and J lost 8 bases; unmatched junction nucleotides: 11. Germline assignment: CDR1 SGHVS and CDR2 FQNEAQ. This CDR3 is built from 15 residues. Written as DNA, the CDR3 is TGTGCCAGCAGCTTAATTGGAACAGGGGCGTTCGGCTACACCTTC. It is translated as CASSLIGTGAFGYTF.

The chain couples TRBV18 to TRBJ1-5; perhaps TRBD1 as D (6 bases). The CDR3 runs to 13 residues. Trimming left V 6 bases short and J 11 bases short, with 17 bases between. The germline CDR1 and CDR2 sequences are KGHSH and LQKENI. The CDR3 sequence is CASSPAGAWAQHF. The DNA of the CDR3 is TGTGCCAGCTCCCCTGCGGGGGCTTGGGCCCAGCATTTT.

The V and J genes are TRBV4-2 and TRBJ1-4, with 7 bases that match TRBD1. Germline CDR1 LGHNA, CDR2 YNFKEQ. V dropped 2 bases and J dropped 8; count of bases not matched to a gene: 14. CDR3 length equals 17 residues. CDR3 sequence reads: CASSQTRGQPELEKLFF. The CDR3 nucleotides are TGTGCCAGCAGCCAAACGAGGGGGCAACCGGAGTTGGAAAAACTGTTTTTT.

This chain joins TRBV6-1 and TRBJ1-6; 7 nucleotides agree with TRBD1. V shed 4 bases, J shed 7 bases, and the junction held 7 bases outside the gene matches. This CDR3 has 15 residues. Germline-derived CDR1 and CDR2 are MNHNS and SASEGT. CDR3 nucleotides: TGTGCCAGCAGTGGCAACAGGGGATTGAATTCACCCCTCCACTTT. Residues: CASSGNRGLNSPLHF.

The chain links TRBV9 to TRBJ1-2; D may be TRBD1 (5 bases). V was trimmed by 4 bases and J by 0 bases, leaving 19 bases between them. This CDR3 spans 17 amino acids. From germline, CDR1 is SGDLS and CDR2 YYNGEE. The CDR3 DNA is TGTGCCAGCAGCCGCCTAGGTAGGGGCAAAGCTAACTATGGCTACACCTTC. It yields the protein CASSRLGRGKANYGYTF.

The chain recombines TRBV15 with TRBJ2-3, with D possibly being TRBD1 (6 bases). The CDR3 consists of 12 residues. V was clipped by 6 bases and J by 3 bases, with 7 bases between them. Germline V CDR1 and CDR2: LNHNV, YYDKDF (reference sequence). The CDR3 bases are TGTGCCACCAGAGGGGGTACAGATACGCAGTATTTT. It is translated as CATRGGTDTQYF.

The rearrangement uses TRBV5-6 and TRBJ2-5; D remains unclear. V was trimmed by 0 bases and J by 5 bases, leaving 14 bases between them. This CDR3 contains 15 residues. Germline CDR1 reads SGHDT; CDR2 reads YYEEEE. CDR3 sequence (DNA): TGTGCCAGCAGCTTGGCCGCAGTATCCGGGGAGACCCAGTACTTC. It translates to CASSLAAVSGETQYF.

A few counts support this clone. The rearrangement uses TRBV28 and TRBJ1-5, with unresolved D. Trimming stripped 1 base from V and 3 bases from J, with 7 bases between. Looked up from germline, CDR1 is MDHEN and CDR2 is SYDVKM. This CDR3 is built from 14 residues. The CDR3 coding sequence is TGTGCCAGCAGTTTATCGTTTATCAATCAGCCCCAGCATTTT. Its translation is CASSLSFINQPQHF.

The chain carries TRBV7-2 and TRBJ2-3; 7 bases fit TRBD1. V lost 0 bases, J lost 4 bases, and 4 bases stayed unmatched. There are 15 residues in the CDR3. Per germline, CDR1 SGHTA and CDR2 FQGNSA. CDR3 region: CASSLASTGADTQYF. The CDR3, as DNA: TGTGCCAGCAGCTTAGCAAGTACAGGGGCAGATACGCAGTATTTT.

This chain links TRBV18 with TRBJ1-2, with TRBD1 identical over 8 bases. Trimming removed 6 bases from V and 2 bases from J; junction bases left unmatched: 11. The CDR3 spans 16 residues. Germline V lookup: CDR1 KGHSH, CDR2 LQKENI. The CDR3 here is CASSPRQGPQNYGYTF. CDR3 coding DNA: TGTGCCAGCTCTCCTCGACAGGGGCCCCAAAACTATGGCTACACCTTC. Complete variable domain (other parts from reference TRBV18 and TRBJ1-2): NAGVMQNPRHLVRRRGQEARLRCSPMKGHSHVYWYRQLPEEGLKFMVYLQKENIIDESGMPKERFSAEFPKEGPSILRIQQVVRGDSAAYFCASSPRQGPQNYGYTFGSGTRLTVV.

About this clone: At one of its ends the junction is not consistent with the germline gene, which may arise from a read error. This sequence joins TRBV29-1 and TRBJ2-3; D not resolved. CDR1 SQVTM and CDR2 ANQGSEA come from the germline V gene. The CDR3 length is 13 residues. CDR3 region: CSVATAPGVPGHF. DNA for the CDR3: TGCAGCGTTGCAACGGCCCCAGGCGTGCCCGGGCATTTT.